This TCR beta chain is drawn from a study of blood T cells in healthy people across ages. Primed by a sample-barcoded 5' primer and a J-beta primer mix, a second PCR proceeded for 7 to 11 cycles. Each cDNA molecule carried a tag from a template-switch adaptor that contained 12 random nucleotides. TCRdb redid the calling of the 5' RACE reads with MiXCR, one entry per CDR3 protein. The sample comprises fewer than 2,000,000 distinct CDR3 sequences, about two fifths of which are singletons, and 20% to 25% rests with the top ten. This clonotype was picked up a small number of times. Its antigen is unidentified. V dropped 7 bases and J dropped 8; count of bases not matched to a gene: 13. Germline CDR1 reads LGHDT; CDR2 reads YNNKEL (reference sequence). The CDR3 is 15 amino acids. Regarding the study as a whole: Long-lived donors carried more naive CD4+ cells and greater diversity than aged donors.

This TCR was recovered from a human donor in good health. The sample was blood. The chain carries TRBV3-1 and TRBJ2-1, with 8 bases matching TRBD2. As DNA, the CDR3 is TGTGCCAGCACTCCTCGGGGGGGCACTGGGGATGAGCAGTTCTTC. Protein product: CASTPRGGTGDEQFF.